These 32 T cell receptor beta chains came from one sample sequenced in a study of blood T cell repertoires in COVID-19. Data came from immunoSEQ multiplex PCR; TCRdb stores just in-frame clones and leaves some out. This table holds 250,000 or so clones, about 89% found once. What was sequenced was peripheral blood. These receptors were collected from a man aged 35 to 55 with active or convalescent COVID-19.

The table lists this clone with a count of one. The chain recombines TRBV27 with TRBJ1-2, with 11 bases lining up with TRBD1. V shed 6 bases, J shed 4 bases, and the junction held 7 bases outside the gene matches. The CDR3 is 15 amino acids. Per the germline V gene, CDR1 is MNHEY and CDR2 is SMNVEV (reference sequence). The CDR3 DNA reads as TGTGCCAGCAGCCCCGGACAGGGGGCTTTCTATGGCTACACCTTC. This codes for CASSPGQGAFYGYTF.

The V call is TRBV6-5, the J call TRBJ1-1, with D uncertain. V was pared by 2 bases and J by 7 bases, with 5 bases between. The CDR3 loop spans 11 amino acids. The germline CDR1 and CDR2 sequences are MNHEY and SVGAGI. The chain's CDR3 is CASSYEDEAFF. As DNA, the CDR3 is TGTGCCAGCAGTTACGAGGATGAAGCTTTCTTT.

The gene calls are TRBV3-1 (or the pseudogene TRBV3-2) and TRBJ1-3; D is unclear. V dropped 1 base and J dropped 0 bases, with 13 bases sitting between them. Germline V lookup: CDR1 LGHDT, CDR2 YNNKEL (reference sequence). The CDR3 is made up of 17 amino acids. CDR3 amino acids: CASSQAPLHSSGNTIYF. Here the CDR3 DNA reads TGTGCCAGCAGCCAAGCCCCCCTACACAGCTCTGGAAACACCATATATTTT.

The chain is built from TRBV6-5 and TRBJ2-2; a possible D gene is TRBD1 (5 bases). Germline-derived CDR1 and CDR2 are MNHEY and SVGAGI. The CDR3 totals 13 residues. Trimming took 10 bases from V and 4 from J, leaving 13 bases between them. The CDR3 reads CAILAQGTGELFF. In nucleotides, the CDR3 is TGTGCCATCCTGGCCCAGGGCACCGGGGAGCTGTTTTTT.

This clone was recorded once. This chain joins TRBV2 and TRBJ2-3, with 10 bases lining up with TRBD2. Germline V CDR1 and CDR2: SNHLY, FYNNEI. The CDR3 totals 16 residues. The V and J ends lost 8 bases and 3 bases, in that order; junction bases with no gene match: 11. CDR3 residues: CASGGYSGGRTDTQYF. CDR3 DNA: TGTGCCAGCGGCGGGTATAGCGGGGGGAGGACAGATACGCAGTATTTT.

In the case of this clone: Other DNA sequences in this specimen translate into the identical CDR3. The J gene is TRBJ2-5, the V gene TRBV12-3 or TRBV12-4; possibly TRBD2 for D (6 bases). The CDR3 contains 13 residues. Trimming removed 3 bases at V and 5 bases at J, with 10 bases between. The CDR3 DNA is TGTGCCAGCAGTTTTGTGGGGGGTGAGACCCAGTACTTC. It specifies CASSFVGGETQYF.

The chain combines TRBV7-2 with TRBJ1-4; possibly TRBD1 for D (6 bases). CDR3 size: 13 residues. Germline CDR1 reads SGHTA; CDR2 reads FQGNSA. V lost 5 bases and J lost 4, with 8 bases in between. The CDR3 DNA reads TGTGCCAGCAGCGGACAGCTTAATGAAAAACTGTTTTTT. This codes for CASSGQLNEKLFF.

V and J are TRBV7-3 and TRBJ1-3; 8 bases line up with TRBD1. This CDR3 is built from 13 residues. The germline CDR1 and CDR2 sequences are SGHTA and FQGTGA. V shed 5 bases and J 8 bases; nucleotides not matched to a gene: 5. CDR3 amino acids: CASSPGQGDTIYF. CDR3 in DNA: TGTGCCAGCAGCCCCGGACAGGGTGACACCATATATTTT.

The CDR3, as DNA: TGCGCCAGCAGCTTGGGGGGCGGGGGCACTGAAGCTTTCTTT. Its translation: CASSLGGGGTEAFF. The V call is TRBV5-1, the J call TRBJ1-1; D is perhaps TRBD1 (5 bases). The length of the CDR3 is 14 residues. CDR1 is SGHRS and CDR2 is YFSETQ in the germline V gene. The V gene lost 0 bases and the J gene lost 4 bases, with 10 bases spanning the gap. Full variable domain (rest looked up from reference TRBV5-1 and TRBJ1-1): KAGVTQTPRYLIKTRGQQVTLSCSPISGHRSVSWYQQTPGQGLQFLFEYFSETQRNKGNFPGRFSGRQFSNSRSEMNVSTLELGDSALYLCASSLGGGGTEAFFGQGTRLTVV.

This clone was counted once. V is TRBV7-2 and J is TRBJ1-3; D unresolved. Germline loops: CDR1 SGHTA, CDR2 FQGNSA. The CDR3 runs 14 residues. V lost 2 bases, J lost 2 bases, and 7 bases lay in between. The CDR3 sequence is CASSLKGAGNTIYF. Here the CDR3 DNA reads TGTGCCAGCAGCTTAAAAGGAGCTGGAAACACCATATATTTT.

The genes are TRBV3-1 (or the pseudogene TRBV3-2) and TRBJ1-2; possible D gene TRBD1, 6 bases. In germline, CDR1 is LGHDT, CDR2 YNNKEL (reference sequence). CDR3 length equals 14 residues. V gave up 1 base and J gave up 7 bases, with 13 bases separating them. CDR3 residues: CASSQAGVSGGYTF. DNA for the CDR3: TGTGCCAGCAGCCAAGCAGGGGTTTCGGGTGGCTACACCTTC.

The chain uses TRBV4-1 and TRBJ1-2; D not resolved. Germline CDR1 and CDR2: MGHRA and YSYEKL. This CDR3 region has 13 residues. The germline V and J ends were trimmed by 3 bases and 2 bases, with 7 bases remaining between them. The CDR3 nucleotides are TGCGCCAGCAGCCACCCCGGGAACTATGGCTACACCTTC. This encodes CASSHPGNYGYTF.

CDR3 amino acids: CASSEQGQGHGYTF. The CDR3 coding sequence is TGTGCCAGCAGTGAACAAGGACAGGGGCACGGCTACACCTTC. The V gene is TRBV2, the J gene TRBJ1-2; 9 bases fit TRBD1. V trimming: 2 bases; J trimming: 8 bases; junction bases outside the gene matches: 6. This CDR3 has 14 amino acids. Germline assignment: CDR1 SNHLY and CDR2 FYNNEI.

The V call is TRBV18, the J call TRBJ2-4; D perhaps matches TRBD1 (5 bases). Germline V gives CDR1 KGHSH, CDR2 LQKENI. The CDR3 runs to 17 residues. Trimming took 0 bases from V and 8 from J, leaving 20 bases between them. CDR3 DNA: TGTGCCAGCTCACCACCTTCTGCAGGGCTCGTAAGAGACATTCAGTACTTC. Residues: CASSPPSAGLVRDIQYF.

The CDR3 protein is CAWRSGTGEKLFF. In nucleotides, the CDR3 is TGTGCCTGGAGATCCGGGACAGGTGAAAAACTGTTTTTT. The J gene is TRBJ1-4, the V gene TRBV30; TRBD1 aligns across 8 bases. This CDR3 is built from 13 residues. CDR1 is GTSNPN, CDR2 SVGIG, per germline (reference sequence). Trimming took 3 bases from V and 7 from J; bases not matched to a gene: 4. The full variable domain, completed using reference TRBV30 and TRBJ1-4, is SQTIHQWPATLVQPVGSPLSLECTVEGTSNPNLYWYRQAAGRGLQLLFYSVGIGQISSEVPQNLSASRPQDRQFILSSKKLLLSDSGFYLCAWRSGTGEKLFFGSGTQLSVL.

This sequence joins TRBV7-3 and TRBJ2-1; weak D call: TRBD1 (5 bases). The CDR3 has 14 residues. Germline V gene sequence: CDR1 SGHTA, CDR2 FQGTGA. The V gene lost 1 base and the J gene lost 8 bases, with 12 bases spanning the gap. As DNA, the CDR3 is TGTGCCAGCAGCTTAAATGGGGCCTCACATGAGCAGTTCTTC. Protein: CASSLNGASHEQFF.

J is TRBJ1-1 and V is TRBV5-4, with D possibly being TRBD1 (5 bases). Germline CDR1 and CDR2: SGHNT and YYREEE (reference sequence). Trimming cost V 0 bases and J 4 bases, with 13 bases left between them. The CDR3 has 15 residues. The CDR3 DNA follows: TGTGCCAGCAGCTTGGCCTTCCAGGGAGGCACTGAAGCTTTCTTT. This sequence encodes CASSLAFQGGTEAFF.

This chain joins TRBV9 and TRBJ2-1; 8 bases map to TRBD2. Germline CDR1 and CDR2: SGDLS and YYNGEE. The CDR3 length is 15 residues. The junction had 8 bases not matched to a gene; V was cut back by 0 bases and J by 9 bases. CDR3 sequence: CASSVAGGSRGEQFF. The CDR3 DNA sequence: TGTGCCAGCAGCGTAGCGGGAGGGTCCCGGGGTGAGCAGTTCTTC.

The chain uses TRBV19 and TRBJ1-2; D gene unclear. Germline V CDR1 and CDR2: LNHDA, SQIVND (reference sequence). The CDR3 has 13 residues. V lost 3 bases, J lost 4 bases, and 9 bases lay in between. In nucleotides, the CDR3 is TGTGCCAGTAGTATGAGGGAGGGCTATGGCTACACCTTC. Residues: CASSMREGYGYTF.

This chain joins TRBV18 and TRBJ2-7; TRBD1 matches 7 bases. V was clipped by 6 bases and J by 4 bases; unmatched bases: 12. This CDR3 contains 15 residues. Germline CDR1 reads KGHSH; CDR2 reads LQKENI. This chain's CDR3 is CASSPDRDRGYEQYF. Written as DNA, the CDR3 is TGTGCCAGCTCGCCCGACAGGGACCGAGGGTACGAGCAGTACTTC.

The chain couples TRBV18 to TRBJ1-1; D unclear. Trimming pared 1 base from V and 2 bases from J, leaving 8 bases between. CDR1 and CDR2 from the germline V gene are KGHSH and LQKENI. This CDR3 has 14 residues. The chain's CDR3 is CASSPRTDNTEAFF. The CDR3 DNA sequence: TGTGCCAGCTCACCACGGACTGACAACACTGAAGCTTTCTTT.

This chain uses TRBV9 with TRBJ1-1; the D gene is possibly TRBD1 (5 bases). Looked up from germline, CDR1 is SGDLS and CDR2 is YYNGEE. CDR3 length: 16 residues. V lost 0 bases, J lost 1 base, and 13 bases lay in between. The CDR3 bases are TGTGCCAGCAGCGTAGGATCAGGGAGGGGGAACACTGAAGCTTTCTTT. Amino acids: CASSVGSGRGNTEAFF.

This chain links TRBV30 with TRBJ2-1, with TRBD1 as a possible D gene (7 bases). Trimming took off 3 bases at V and 9 bases at J, with 18 bases between the two ends. The germline V gene encodes CDR1 GTSNPN and CDR2 SVGIG (reference sequence). This CDR3 has 14 amino acids. The CDR3 nucleotides are TGTGCCTGGAGGTTAGAGACAGGGCGGGGTGAGCAGTTCTTC. Its translation: CAWRLETGRGEQFF.

The chain joins TRBV18 to TRBJ1-2, with 9 nucleotides matching TRBD1. Germline V gene data show CDR1 as KGHSH and CDR2 as LQKENI. The CDR3 is 13 residues long. The trim removed 2 bases at V and 5 bases at J, leaving 0 bases unmatched. In DNA form, the CDR3 reads TGTGCCAGCTCACCAGACAGGGGGTATGGCTACACCTTC. It is translated as CASSPDRGYGYTF.

The gene calls are TRBV5-1 and TRBJ2-2; 10 bases line up with TRBD1. The CDR3 extends over 14 amino acids. Germline V gene lookup returns CDR1 SGHRS and CDR2 YFSETQ. The V segment lost 6 bases and the J segment 3 bases; nucleotides outside the gene matches: 2. The CDR3: CASTGQGDTGELFF. CDR3 coding DNA: TGCGCCAGCACTGGACAGGGGGACACCGGGGAGCTGTTTTTT. Using reference TRBV5-1 and TRBJ2-2 for the parts outside the CDR3, the full variable domain is KAGVTQTPRYLIKTRGQQVTLSCSPISGHRSVSWYQQTPGQGLQFLFEYFSETQRNKGNFPGRFSGRQFSNSRSEMNVSTLELGDSALYLCASTGQGDTGELFFGEGSRLTVL.

CDR3 amino acids: CAGYEGSLDIQYF. The CDR3 coding sequence is TGTGCCGGCTATGAGGGTTCTTTGGACATTCAGTACTTC. This chain connects TRBV2 to TRBJ2-4; TRBD2 might be the D (5 bases). Germline lookup yields CDR1 SNHLY and CDR2 FYNNEI. The CDR3 totals 13 residues. Between the trimmed V and J ends, which lost 11 bases and 8 bases, there was a span of 19 bases.

The CDR3 DNA follows: TGTGCCAGTAGATTGGGGGCGGACGGTGAGCAGTTCTTC. It specifies CASRLGADGEQFF. The gene calls are TRBV19 and TRBJ2-1; the D gene is possibly TRBD1 (6 bases). Germline-derived CDR1 and CDR2 are LNHDA and SQIVND (reference sequence). V was shortened by 6 bases and J by 9 bases, with 15 bases between the two germline ends. The CDR3 is 13 amino acids.

The genes are TRBV6-5 and TRBJ2-7; D is perhaps TRBD1 (6 bases). CDR1 MNHEY and CDR2 SVGAGI come from the germline V gene. V lost 2 bases and J lost 7, with 12 bases in between. This CDR3 region has 13 residues. Here the CDR3 DNA reads TGTGCCAGCAGTTACATGCAGGGGATGGAGCAGTACTTC. Translating gives CASSYMQGMEQYF.

V is TRBV6-6 and J is TRBJ1-1; 9 bases are shared with TRBD1. The CDR3 runs 16 residues. J lost 7 bases, V lost 2 bases, and 11 bases had no gene match. CDR1 and CDR2 from the germline V gene are MNHNY and SVGAGI (reference sequence). The CDR3 reads CASSYATGGGLGEAFF. The CDR3 DNA reads as TGTGCCAGCAGTTACGCGACAGGGGGAGGTTTGGGTGAAGCTTTCTTT.

The chain is built from TRBV19 and TRBJ2-5; D possibly corresponds to TRBD2 (6 bases). V lost 0 bases and J 9 bases, leaving 20 bases between the germline ends. The CDR3 contains 16 residues. Germline V gene sequence: CDR1 LNHDA, CDR2 SQIVND (reference sequence). In nucleotides, the CDR3 is TGTGCCAGTAGTATAGAGGAGGGACCGACCCCAGCGGCCCAGTACTTC. Residues: CASSIEEGPTPAAQYF.

The chain has TRBV19 and TRBJ2-1; TRBD1 agrees at 7 bases. Per germline, CDR1 LNHDA and CDR2 SQIVND (reference sequence). Unmatched junction bases numbered 9, after V lost 4 bases and J lost 3 bases. This CDR3 comprises 16 residues. The CDR3 bases are TGTGCCAGTAGTAAAGTTTGGGGGACAGTCTACAATGAGCAGTTCTTC. It specifies CASSKVWGTVYNEQFF.

This clone came up a few times. In the same sample, other DNA sequences code for this CDR3. The genes are TRBV28 and TRBJ2-3; 7 positions agree with TRBD2. Germline CDR1 and CDR2: MDHEN and SYDVKM. CDR3 length: 14 residues. The J segment lost 1 base and the V segment lost 2 bases, leaving 0 bases of the junction unmatched. For the CDR3, the DNA is TGTGCCAGCAGTTTACGGGGGGGCACAGATACGCAGTATTTT. Its translation: CASSLRGGTDTQYF.